A single sample gave rise to the 18 T cell receptor beta chains below, sequenced in a study of blood T cell repertoires in COVID-19. Sequencing was performed with immunoSEQ multiplex PCR; in TCRdb, only in-frame clones are kept and a portion is missing. The sample lists 250,000 to 300,000 clones, about nine tenths occurring once. Sequenced input: peripheral blood. The receptor set was obtained from a woman aged 55 to 70 with acute or convalescent COVID-19.

The chain uses TRBV6-2 or TRBV6-3 and TRBJ2-1, with 11 bases aligning to TRBD2. The V segment lost 5 bases and the J segment 10 bases; nucleotides outside the gene matches: 13. Germline CDR1 is MNHEY and CDR2 is SVGEGT. This CDR3 comprises 16 residues. In nucleotides, the CDR3 is TGTGCCAGCAGTCCAATCGGGACTAGCGGCCTAAGGGAGCAGTTCTTC. It is translated as CASSPIGTSGLREQFF.

The genes are TRBV5-1 and TRBJ2-1; no firm D call. Germline loops: CDR1 SGHRS, CDR2 YFSETQ. Trimming removed 1 base from V and 4 bases from J, with 9 bases in between. The CDR3 extends over 14 amino acids. The CDR3: CASSLLTRYNEQFF. DNA for the CDR3: TGCGCCAGCAGCTTGCTAACCCGTTACAATGAGCAGTTCTTC.

The CDR3 is CASVVRGEGNQPQHF. The CDR3, as DNA: TGTGCCAGTGTAGTTCGGGGTGAGGGCAATCAGCCCCAGCATTTT. V usage is TRBV19 and J usage is TRBJ1-5, with D hard to call. Trimming took 8 bases from V and 2 from J, leaving 16 bases between them. The length of the CDR3 is 15 residues. From germline, CDR1 is LNHDA and CDR2 SQIVND (reference sequence).

This clone has a single count. V and J are TRBV7-3 and TRBJ1-1; no definite D call. The length of the CDR3 is 15 residues. Germline V gives CDR1 SGHTA, CDR2 FQGTGA. V lost 3 bases and J 5 bases, leaving 16 bases between the germline ends. As DNA, the CDR3 is TGTGCCAGCAGCTTCGACGCGGGGAAGAGGACTGAAGCTTTCTTT. Its protein product is CASSFDAGKRTEAFF.

This chain links TRBV27 with TRBJ1-1; 10 bases are shared with TRBD1. V shed 6 bases and J 5 bases; nucleotides not matched to a gene: 3. The CDR3 runs to 13 residues. In germline, CDR1 is MNHEY, CDR2 SMNVEV (reference sequence). The CDR3 nucleotides are TGTGCCAGCAGACGGGACAGGGGTACTGAAGCTTTCTTT. Its translation: CASRRDRGTEAFF.

The chain couples TRBV4-1 to TRBJ2-3; D not resolved. This CDR3 is 17 amino acids long. Trimming stripped 0 bases from V and 1 base from J, with 14 bases between. The germline gives CDR1 MGHRA, CDR2 YSYEKL. CDR3 region: CASSQDHNPGGTDTQYF. CDR3 nucleotide sequence: TGCGCCAGCAGCCAAGATCACAATCCTGGTGGCACAGATACGCAGTATTTT.

V gene TRBV7-3 combines with J gene TRBJ2-2, with a tentative D call TRBD2 (5 bases). The CDR3 has 16 amino acids. V lost 5 bases and J lost 0, with 13 bases in between. The germline CDR1 and CDR2 sequences are SGHTA and FQGTGA. The CDR3 DNA follows: TGTGCCAGCAGCCCCTGGACTCCTACGAACACCGGGGAGCTGTTTTTT. Residues: CASSPWTPTNTGELFF.

The rearrangement joins TRBV19 to TRBJ2-7, with D possibly TRBD2 on 6 matching bases. The CDR3 runs to 13 residues. The V end was cut by 5 bases, the J end by 1 base, with 9 bases between. CDR1 is LNHDA and CDR2 is SQIVND in the germline V gene (reference sequence). The CDR3 nucleotides read TGTGCCAGTAGTCACGGGGGTTCCTACGAGCAGTACTTC. Translating it yields CASSHGGSYEQYF.

The V call is TRBV5-6, the J call TRBJ2-7; 7 bases match TRBD1. The CDR3 runs to 12 residues. V dropped 4 bases and J dropped 6; count of bases not matched to a gene: 4. CDR1 SGHDT and CDR2 YYEEEE come from the germline V gene. The CDR3 sequence is CASSMGQLEQYF. CDR3 nucleotide sequence: TGTGCCAGCAGCATGGGACAGCTCGAGCAGTACTTC.

The J gene is TRBJ1-2, the V gene TRBV28, with D maybe TRBD1 (6 bases). The V end was cut by 7 bases, the J end by 5 bases, with 11 bases between. Germline V CDR1 and CDR2: MDHEN, SYDVKM. The CDR3 contains 12 residues. The CDR3 loop is CASTTGQYGYTF. For the CDR3, the DNA is TGTGCCAGCACCACAGGGCAATATGGCTACACCTTC.

The chain employs TRBV15 and TRBJ2-1; TRBD2 matches 10 bases. This CDR3 has 15 amino acids. After removal of 3 bases from V and 6 bases from J, the junction contained 5 bases not matched to a gene. Looked up from germline, CDR1 is LNHNV and CDR2 is YYDKDF (reference sequence). In DNA form, the CDR3 reads TGTGCCACCAGCAGGCAGCGGGAGGGCCCCAATGAGCAGTTCTTC. It specifies CATSRQREGPNEQFF.

This clone has only a few counts. The chain is built from TRBV28 and TRBJ1-6; 9 bases line up with TRBD1. V shed 7 bases and J 7 bases; nucleotides not matched to a gene: 5. This CDR3 has 14 residues. CDR1 is MDHEN, CDR2 SYDVKM, per germline. In DNA form, the CDR3 reads TGTGCCAGCACCGGACAGGGGAGGAATTCACCCCTCCACTTT. Its translation is CASTGQGRNSPLHF.

The chain joins TRBV6-1 to TRBJ1-2, with a possible D match to TRBD1 (5 bases). Between the trimmed V and J ends, which lost 3 bases and 0 bases, there was a span of 8 bases. Germline CDR1 is MNHNS and CDR2 is SASEGT. CDR3 length: 14 residues. The CDR3 sequence: CASSELTANYGYTF. DNA for the CDR3: TGTGCCAGCAGTGAGCTGACAGCTAACTATGGCTACACCTTC.

V and J are TRBV19 and TRBJ2-5; D is possibly TRBD2 (5 bases). The CDR3 sequence is 14 residues long. Germline CDR1 and CDR2: LNHDA and SQIVND (reference sequence). Trimming stripped 0 bases from V and 5 bases from J, with 10 bases between. This CDR3 reads CASSIDPPGETQYF. CDR3 DNA: TGTGCCAGTAGTATAGATCCTCCGGGGGAGACCCAGTACTTC.

The chain combines TRBV7-9 with TRBJ2-4; TRBD2 matches at 8 bases. The CDR3 is 16 residues long. The J segment lost 0 bases and the V segment lost 2 bases, leaving 3 bases of the junction unmatched. Germline CDR1 reads SEHNR; CDR2 reads FQNEAQ (reference sequence). DNA of the CDR3: TGTGCCAGCAGCTTAACAGGGACTAGAGCCAAAAACATTCAGTACTTC. Translation: CASSLTGTRAKNIQYF.

This clone was detected once. V is TRBV9 and J is TRBJ1-3; possibly TRBD1 for D (5 bases). Looked up from germline, CDR1 is SGDLS and CDR2 is YYNGEE. V was clipped by 3 bases and J by 8 bases, with 12 bases between them. This CDR3 is built from 13 residues. Here the CDR3 reads CASSADIRDTIYF. CDR3 DNA sequence: TGTGCCAGCAGCGCGGACATCCGGGACACCATATATTTT.

V is TRBV11-1 and J is TRBJ2-7; 7 nucleotides match TRBD1. V lost 6 bases to trimming and J lost 0 bases; unmatched junction nucleotides: 5. CDR3 length: 14 amino acids. In germline, CDR1 is SGHAT, CDR2 FQDESV (reference sequence). The chain's CDR3 is CASSRSGGSYEQYF. The CDR3 DNA reads TGTGCCAGCAGTCGCTCAGGGGGCTCCTACGAGCAGTACTTC.

The chain combines TRBV11-2 with TRBJ2-7; weak D call: TRBD2 (5 bases). The CDR3 totals 14 residues. V was clipped by 1 base and J by 2 bases, with 9 bases between them. The germline V gene encodes CDR1 SGHAT and CDR2 FQNNGV. For the CDR3, the DNA is TGTGCCAGCAGCTTAGTATACGGGACCTACGAGCAGTACTTC. Protein: CASSLVYGTYEQYF.